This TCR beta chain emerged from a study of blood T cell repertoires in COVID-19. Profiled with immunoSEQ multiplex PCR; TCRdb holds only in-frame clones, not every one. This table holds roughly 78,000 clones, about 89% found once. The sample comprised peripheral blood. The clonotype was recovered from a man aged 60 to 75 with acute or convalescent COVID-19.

The CDR3 DNA is TGTGCCAGCACCCCTCGCGGGACAGGGTACGAGCAGTACTTC. Encoded protein: CASTPRGTGYEQYF. The rearrangement joins TRBV6-5 to TRBJ2-7, with 9 bases identical to TRBD1. Per the germline V gene, CDR1 is MNHEY and CDR2 is SVGAGI. This CDR3 contains 14 residues. V dropped 7 bases and J dropped 4; count of bases not matched to a gene: 8.